These 11 T cell receptor beta chains share one sample of origin, sequenced in a study of cytomegalovirus exposure and HLA in healthy donors. The PCR made use of 60 Vbeta and 13 Jbeta primers. The protocol was immunoSEQ multiplex PCR, while the TCRdb copy is restricted to in-frame clones and leaves out a portion. The table lists about 130,000 clones. Specimen: PBMCs. The receptors stem from a man between 35 and 55 years old in good health and CMV-seronegative.

The chain carries TRBV10-3 and TRBJ2-4; no clear D gene. Trimming stripped 0 bases from V and 0 bases from J, with 12 bases between. CDR1 is ENHRY and CDR2 is SYGVKD in the germline V gene. The CDR3 extends over 17 amino acids. The CDR3 is CAISESVQSLAKNIQYF. DNA of the CDR3: TGTGCCATCAGTGAGTCTGTGCAGTCTTTAGCCAAAAACATTCAGTACTTC.

V and J are TRBV5-6 and TRBJ2-7; 8 nucleotides align to TRBD1. The CDR3 extends over 13 amino acids. CDR1 is SGHDT and CDR2 is YYEEEE in the germline V gene. The junction had 7 bases not matched to a gene; V was cut back by 5 bases and J by 6 bases. The CDR3 DNA follows: TGTGCCAGCAGTCGGGACAGGAACCGCGAGCAGTACTTC. Its translation is CASSRDRNREQYF.

The V and J genes are TRBV5-8 and TRBJ2-1; 11 bases agree with TRBD2. Germline trimming cut 4 bases from V and 7 bases from J; bases unmatched to any gene: 10. From germline, CDR1 is SGHTS and CDR2 YDEGEE. The CDR3 has 16 amino acids. The DNA for the CDR3 is TGTGCCAGCAGCATAGGACTAGCGGGCTCCCTTAATGAGCAGTTCTTC. Residues: CASSIGLAGSLNEQFF.

V gene TRBV11-3 combines with J gene TRBJ2-7; TRBD2 agrees at 9 bases. CDR1 SGHNT and CDR2 YENEEA come from the germline V gene. This CDR3 region has 14 residues. With V trimmed by 2 bases and J by 5 bases, 4 bases remained unmatched. The CDR3 sequence: CASSLSVAGDEQYF. DNA of the CDR3: TGTGCCAGCAGCTTATCGGTAGCGGGAGACGAGCAGTACTTC. Looking up the rest from reference TRBV11-3 and TRBJ2-7 gives the full variable domain: EAGVVQSPRYKIIEKKQPVAFWCNPISGHNTLYWYLQNLGQGPELLIRYENEEAVDDSQLPKDRFSAERLKGVDSTLKIQPAELGDSAVYLCASSLSVAGDEQYFGPGTRLTVT.

The chain is built from TRBV4-1 and TRBJ1-1; D is ambiguous. The CDR3 covers 14 residues. V dropped 1 base and J dropped 0 bases, with 6 bases sitting between them. CDR1 is MGHRA and CDR2 is YSYEKL in the germline V gene. Here the CDR3 reads CASSQGGVNTEAFF. DNA of the CDR3: TGCGCCAGCAGCCAAGGCGGGGTGAACACTGAAGCTTTCTTT.

J is TRBJ2-2 and V is TRBV6-5; the D gene is possibly TRBD2 (6 bases). The CDR3 runs to 13 residues. V dropped 8 bases and J dropped 5 bases, with 12 bases sitting between them. Germline V gene sequence: CDR1 MNHEY, CDR2 SVGAGI. The CDR3 DNA reads TGTGCCAGCCTGGGGGGTTGGACCGGGGAGCTGTTTTTT. Amino acids: CASLGGWTGELFF.

The rearrangement links TRBV30 to TRBJ2-2; 8 nucleotides align to TRBD2. V lost 4 bases, J lost 1 base, and 2 bases stayed unmatched. This CDR3 contains 14 residues. Looked up from germline, CDR1 is GTSNPN and CDR2 is SVGIG (reference sequence). CDR3 nucleotide sequence: TGTGCCTGGACTAGCGGGCAGAACACCGGGGAGCTGTTTTTT. This sequence encodes CAWTSGQNTGELFF.

The chain has TRBV5-5 and TRBJ2-6; D gene ambiguous. The CDR3 covers 15 residues. V dropped 4 bases and J dropped 4 bases, with 12 bases sitting between them. Per germline, CDR1 SGHKS and CDR2 YYEKEE (reference sequence). The CDR3 here is CASSPPPGGANVLTF. Here the CDR3 DNA reads TGTGCCAGCAGCCCCCCTCCAGGCGGGGCCAACGTCCTGACTTTC.

The V and J genes are TRBV7-8 and TRBJ1-3, with 7 bases aligning to TRBD1. Germline V gene lookup returns CDR1 SGHVS and CDR2 FQNEAQ. The V and J ends lost 5 bases and 3 bases, in that order; junction bases with no gene match: 22. This CDR3 has 20 residues. The CDR3 DNA reads TGTGCCAGCAGCCCAATCCGACAGGGAATTGACCCGCGAATTGGAAACACCATATATTTT. Its translation is CASSPIRQGIDPRIGNTIYF.

The rearrangement uses TRBV5-3 and TRBJ2-1; D may be TRBD2 (6 bases). TRBV5-3 qualifies as an ORF whose function is uncertain. The CDR3 sequence is 15 residues long. V gave up 7 bases and J gave up 3 bases, with 17 bases separating them. CDR3 residues: CARAPLGRGYNEQFF. In DNA, the CDR3 is TGTGCCAGAGCTCCCCTTGGGCGGGGCTACAATGAGCAGTTCTTC.

This rearrangement joins TRBV11-2 to TRBJ2-7; weak D call: TRBD1 (6 bases). The germline V gene has CDR1 SGHAT and CDR2 FQNNGV. This CDR3 has 17 residues. V shed 3 bases and J shed 0 bases, with 18 bases lying between them. The CDR3 loop reads CASSFQTGTRSSYEQYF. The DNA for the CDR3 is TGTGCCAGCAGCTTCCAAACCGGGACACGAAGCTCCTACGAGCAGTACTTC.